This T cell receptor (beta chain) was captured by sequencing in a study of regulatory T cells in long-lasting Graves disease (dated by TCRdb to the early 2020s). Turning to the overall study: Antithyroid drugs had been taken for less than 3 months by newly diagnosed Graves' disease patients. The study was conducted in China and was registered as a clinical trial. A total of about 35 samples underwent TCR sequencing, from around 13 patients with persistent Graves' disease and some 20 patients with newly diagnosed Graves' disease. Peripheral blood TCR sequencing and RNA sequencing compared persistent Graves' disease patients with newly diagnosed Graves' disease patients. Study-wide findings and limitations: The authors noted that the small sample size was a limitation that may lower accuracy. Lower TCR Shannon entropy and fewer highly expanded clones were observed in persistent Graves' disease patients than in newly diagnosed patients, which suggested clonal expansion. The study examined only peripheral blood because the primary lesion, thyroid tissue, could not be accessed. Persistent disease showed preferential use of TRBV28, TRBJ1-2 and TRBJ2-5, whereas newly diagnosed disease favored TRBV20-1 and TRBJ2-1. Only the TCR beta chain was sequenced and analyzed. Persistent patients shared more public clonotypes among themselves (2,741) than newly diagnosed patients did (approximately 970).

The intended sense of this specimen's time point label: newly diagnosed GD, antithyroid drugs for less than 3 months. RNA was extracted from PBMCs in TRIzol for both TCR sequencing and RNA sequencing. Graves' disease was diagnosed according to American Thyroid Association guidelines. Patients for the study were recruited at an endocrinology department in Xi'an, China. Each patient gave around 9 milliliters of peripheral blood, collected in an EDTA anticoagulant tube. Ficoll Paque Plus density gradient separation was used to isolate PBMCs, and no further T cell sorting was done. An Agilent 2100 Bioanalyzer and agarose gel were used to check RNA quality, and a NanoDrop 2000 was used to measure RNA concentration. The receptor library was made with multiplex PCR. Instrument used: Illumina HiSeq 4000. CDR3 regions were amplified by Arm-PCR with iRepertoire HTBI primers to construct TCR beta libraries. Before sequencing, the PCR products went through gel purification. Processing in the source paper ran as follows. Gene usage analysis of CDR3 amino acid clonotypes used the approximately 56 TRBV and more than 13 TRBJ segments found across samples. Filtered high-quality paired reads were merged into contigs using COPE and FqMerger. BLAST was used to align contigs to IMGT TRBV, TRBD and TRBJ reference genes, and CDR3 was defined according to IMGT. Any clonotype with a frequency above 0.1% was classified as a highly expanded clone. Shannon entropy served as the measure of repertoire diversity, while the Gini coefficient captured V-J evenness. Public clonotypes were defined as clonotypes shared by more than one individual. The raw public reads went through TCRdb reprocessing: fastp at Q25, MiXCR clone calling, in-frame beta chains kept. CDR3 protein sequences are deduplicated, and each keeps its most common genes and DNA. TCRdb, not the original authors, processed these V and J calls. In all, the sample holds about 440,000 distinct CDR3 sequences, and more than 12% of those were seen once. 16% of the sample is taken by the ten largest.

Looking up the germline V gene (reference sequence) yields CDR1 DFQATT and CDR2 SNEGSKA. V is clipped by 3 bases and J by 1 base, and the sequence between their germline boundaries is 12 bases long. Taken from cysteine to phenylalanine, the CDR3 has 14 residues. The DNA shown is the 42-base CDR3, in frame from base 1. Comment on this clonotype: This clone's antigen is unknown. Base qualities are missing; no much larger clone stands one base away.

The same data also contributed to another study, on T cells in Graves' hyperthyroidism and ophthalmopathy. In that second paper, the authors write: A patient counted as having stable Graves' hyperthyroidism if no progression to ophthalmopathy occurred over 18 months of follow-up. Hyperthyroidism patients were newly diagnosed, with disease duration under 2 months, and aged 18 to 65 years. The study excluded patients with uncontrolled infections, other autoimmune diseases, pregnancy or lactation. Diagnoses were based on clinical symptoms, serum thyroxine and TRAb, thyroid ultrasound and orbital computed tomography. A first-round RT-PCR of the TCR CDR3 used the HTBI primer set with the Qiagen OneStep RT-PCR kit. Most expanded thyroid clonotypes (frequency above 0.001) were also found in blood, which suggests that blood repertoires may mirror thyroid immune responses. A 13 V-J signature model separated ophthalmopathy from stable hyperthyroidism, with approximately 86% sensitivity and 81.08% specificity in cross-validation and 80%/75% in testing. In validation, the model predicted progression to ophthalmopathy with approximately 71% sensitivity and about 73% specificity, a median of about six months before onset. TCR V-J signatures able to tell the groups apart were searched for in a discovery cohort of 95 to 100 patients, of whom approximately 40 had Graves' ophthalmopathy and roughly 59 had stable Graves' hyperthyroidism. Prospective prediction of ophthalmopathy was tested in an independent validation cohort consisting of roughly 20 hyperthyroidism patients and more than 15 patients who later progressed to ophthalmopathy. The 100 or so discovery patients were divided at random into training and test sets in a 7:3 ratio. In about 6 Graves' hyperthyroidism patients, the study also compared T-cell repertoires from thyroid tissue with T-cell repertoires from blood. After blood sampling, hyperthyroidism patients were treated with methimazole at a starting dose of 30 mg daily, and ophthalmopathy patients were treated with high-dose intravenous methylprednisolone. The libraries were constructed in a second round of multiplex PCR and then size-selected and purified. Paired-end sequencing of the libraries was performed with 100 bp reads on an Illumina HiSeq2000. SOAPnuke was used to process the raw data, with reads discarded if the reads contained adapters or uncalled bases, had a mean Phred below 15, or lacked an exact constant-primer or identifier match. COPE v1.2.5 was used to merge high-quality paired reads, and clonotypes were defined as unique nucleotide sequences. Clonotypes were aligned to IMGT TRBV, TRBD and TRBJ reference segments using MiTCR v1.1. The analysis was restricted to V-J combinations with a frequency above 0.0001, which together covered about 99% of the repertoires. A TCS score was defined as the ratio between F50 (clonal expansion) and ExV (chaos), using BLOSUM62-based TCRdist between CDR3 peptides within each V-J. Welch's t-statistics and random forest reduced 450 to 600 V-J features to 13, which were used in a naive Bayes classifier (R e1071). Sample size was not statistically predetermined, and investigators were not blinded to group allocation. According to the paper, TCR Vbeta CDR3 sequencing was carried out on 135 peripheral blood samples, which came from fewer than 50 ophthalmopathy, some 73 hyperthyroidism and approximately 17 progressor patients.

The sample in question was peripheral blood mononuclear cells (PBMCs), obtained at new diagnosis, from a patient treated with antithyroid drugs. The V and J genes are TRBV20-1 and TRBJ2-5, with the D gene call left open. The clonotype comes from a woman aged 25-40 years with Graves disease. Donor details come from another sample of the same person, matched by shared clones. The base sequence is TGCAGTGCTAGTGACTCTCGGGTCCAAGAGACCCAGTACTTC. Its translation is CSASDSRVQETQYF.